This T cell receptor (beta chain) was captured in a study of memory CD4+ T cells and cytomegalovirus serostatus. Study background: Of the healthy Belgian adults, roughly ten were CMV seropositive and 24 seronegative.

Single viable CD3+CD4+CD8-CD45RO+ cells were sorted as the memory CD4+ T cells. The repertoire was sequenced with immunoSEQ multiplex PCR; TCRdb's copy has only in-frame clones and lacks some. This table holds 61,000 or so clones, about three quarters found once. The V gene lost 6 bases and the J gene lost 7 bases, with 18 bases spanning the gap. The CDR3 has 15 amino acids. Germline CDR1 MDHEN, CDR2 SYDVKM. With respect to this clone: Its antigen remains unidentified.

General study results and limits: Of 150 to 200 reported CMV TCRbeta sequences, just over 65 were found in memory CD4+ repertoires. Median bootstrapped AUC for CMV status was just under 0.97 originally, around 0.91 US-trained.

Sequencing was performed on memory CD4+ T cells from blood. This TCR was sampled from an adult in good health and CMV-seronegative. Some clones in this sample may be carry-over from other donors' samples. The rearrangement joins TRBV28 to TRBJ1-4; D is perhaps TRBD1 (5 bases). The CDR3 spells CASRGGGGLVEKLFF. In DNA form, the CDR3 reads TGTGCCAGCAGGGGGGGAGGAGGACTCGTTGAAAAACTGTTTTTT.